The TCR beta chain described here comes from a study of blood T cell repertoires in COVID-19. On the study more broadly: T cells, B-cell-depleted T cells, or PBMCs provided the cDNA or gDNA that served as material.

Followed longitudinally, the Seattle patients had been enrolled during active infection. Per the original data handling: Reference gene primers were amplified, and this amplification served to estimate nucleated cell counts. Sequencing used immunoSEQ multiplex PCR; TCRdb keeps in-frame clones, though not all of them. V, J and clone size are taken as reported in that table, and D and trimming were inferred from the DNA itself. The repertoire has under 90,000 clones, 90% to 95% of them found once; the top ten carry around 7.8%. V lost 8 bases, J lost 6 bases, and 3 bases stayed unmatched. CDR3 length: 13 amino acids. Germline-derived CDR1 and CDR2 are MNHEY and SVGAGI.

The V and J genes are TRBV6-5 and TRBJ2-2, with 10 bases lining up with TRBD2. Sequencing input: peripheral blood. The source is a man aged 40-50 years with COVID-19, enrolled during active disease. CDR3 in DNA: TGTGCCAGCGGGACTAGCGAGGCCGGGGAGCTGTTTTTT. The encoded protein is CASGTSEAGELFF.